One T cell receptor beta chain is described in this entry. What it binds is not known. A junction end diverges from the germline sequence, so it may reflect a read error. Stated treatment: approximately 10-day PBMC culture with coronavirus spike peptide pools or control peptides (ViraFEST assay). Germline V gene data show CDR1 as ENHRY and CDR2 as SYGVKD. CDR3 length: 15 amino acids. The Oncomine TCR Beta short-read assay was what sequenced the DNA obtained from cultured CD4+ T cells. TCRdb reprocessed the PCR reads with MiXCR, giving one entry per CDR3 protein. In the table there are approximately 16,000 distinct CDR3 sequences, 36% of which are singletons. The data were obtained in a study of vaccination and CD4 T cells after COVID-19.

The chain employs TRBV10-3 and TRBJ1-2; 7 bases agree with TRBD1. This specimen was CD4+ T cells from blood, cultured in vitro, taken before SARS-CoV-2 vaccination. This TCR was sampled from a human donor who received a COVID-19 vaccine. Here the CDR3 reads CATHRPGGTNYDYTF. The CDR3 nucleotides read TGTGCCACTCATAGGCCAGGGGGGACTAACTATGACTACACCTTC.